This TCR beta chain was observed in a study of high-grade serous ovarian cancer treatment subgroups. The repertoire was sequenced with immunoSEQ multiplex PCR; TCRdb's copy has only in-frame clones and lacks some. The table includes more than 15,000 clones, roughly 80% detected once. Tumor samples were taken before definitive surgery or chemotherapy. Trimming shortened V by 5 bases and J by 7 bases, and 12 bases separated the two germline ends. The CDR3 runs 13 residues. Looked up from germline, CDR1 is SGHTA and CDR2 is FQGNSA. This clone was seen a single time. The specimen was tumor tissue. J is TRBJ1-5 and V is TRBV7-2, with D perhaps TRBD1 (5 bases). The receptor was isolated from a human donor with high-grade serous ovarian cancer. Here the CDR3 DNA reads TGTGCCAGCAGCCCCAGCGGGACCCAGCCCCAGCATTTT. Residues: CASSPSGTQPQHF. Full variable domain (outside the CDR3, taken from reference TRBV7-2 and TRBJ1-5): GAGVSQSPSNKVTEKGKDVELRCDPISGHTALYWYRQSLGQGLEFLIYFQGNSAPDKSGLPSDRFSAERTGGSVSTLTIQRTQQEDSAVYLCASSPSGTQPQHFGDGTRLSIL.